This T cell receptor beta chain was sequenced during a study of T cell responses to AZD1222 COVID-19 vaccine (dated by TCRdb to about 2021). Broadly, across the study: AZD1222 recipients whose second dose came at about 4 weeks and those whose second dose came at about 12 weeks were combined into one group, since spike-specific TCR depth and breadth did not differ between the two schedules. A total of just over 230 trial participants underwent TCR sequencing, of whom approximately 210 received two doses of AZD1222 and about 25 received two doses of the MenACWY control vaccine. Trial participants were enrolled by age into subgroups of 18-55, 56-69 and 70-plus years, and around 140, 26 and 57 TCR-sequenced participants, respectively, were included in these subgroups.

Overall study outcomes, separate from this receptor: A significant rise in spike-specific TCR breadth and depth was observed after two AZD1222 doses relative to day 0 and relative to MenACWY recipients. Conclusions about previously exposed vaccinees were limited because only six AZD1222 recipients were SARS-CoV-2 seropositive at baseline. Nearly half of unique spike-specific TCRs reportedly recognized epitopes outside regions mutated in the B.1.351 and B.1.1.7 variants. Most participants were white British and females outnumbered males, and the authors suggested that clonal diversity may have been underestimated. The whole spike protein was spanned by vaccine-associated CD4 TCRs, and dominant responses were seen in regions 160-218 and 743-854. No day 14 peak-response samples were available, so repertoires were characterized only after the peak T cell response. In the small 56-69-year group, the increase in depth fell short of significance, most likely because of low power.

V lost 4 bases and J lost 1 base, and the count of bases not matched to a germline gene is 7. Including cysteine and phenylalanine, the CDR3 has 17 amino acids. Just CDR3 DNA is preserved here, 51 bases in frame from base 1. The germline V gene sets CDR1 to KGHDR and CDR2 to SFDVKD. The sample's time point label, in plain terms: baseline before first vaccination. Vaccinee samples came from UK trials COV001 and COV002, including a single-blind randomized controlled phase 2/3 trial of AZD1222 (ChAdOx1 nCoV-19) in healthy adults. For TCRbeta chain sequencing, PBMC samples from trial participants were taken at day 0 and at day 28 after the second dose. The CDR3 regions of human TCRbeta chains were analyzed by immunosequencing. The original pipeline was this. Repertoire TCRs were matched against a reference library of SARS-CoV-2-specific TCRs generated with the MIRA antigen-specificity platform. Breadth was defined as the fraction of unique TCRs that were SARS-CoV-2-associated, and depth was defined as the fraction of total T cells that were SARS-CoV-2-associated. Using the MIRA data, each spike-specific TCR was assigned both to the spike region to which the TCR was reactive and to a CD4 or CD8 class. Log10-transformed breadth and depth values were compared by one-way ANOVA with Sidak's multiple comparisons tests. TCRdb retrieved this table from immuneACCESS and kept in-frame rearrangements only. Not all clones are present; in checked studies, unresolved V genes account for under half, and no reason is known for the remainder. The V and J calls and clone size come from that table; D and trimming were worked out from the DNA. The sample table holds fewer than 150,000 clones, of which just over 85% were seen once. 7.7% of the sample rests with the top ten.

A remark on this clone: Its binding antigen is unknown. Within one base of it there is no much larger clone, and no base qualities were kept.

The receptor chain draws on TRBV24-1 and TRBJ2-1; 9 nucleotides in the junction match TRBD2. This TCR came from an adult in good health. This specimen consisted of peripheral blood, obtained on day 0 of AZD1222 vaccination. The CDR3 sequence is CATSETRGGRSYNEQFF. The DNA is TGTGCCACCAGTGAAACGCGGGGGGGCAGGTCCTACAATGAGCAGTTCTTC.